This T cell receptor (beta chain) emerged from a study of blood T cell repertoires in COVID-19. About the research overall: PBMCs, B-cell-depleted T cells, or T cells provided the cDNA or gDNA that made up the material.

This CDR3 contains 13 residues. Germline V lookup: CDR1 SGHVS, CDR2 FQNEAQ. Trimming cost V 5 bases and J 1 base, with 8 bases left between them. Produced via immunoSEQ multiplex PCR; TCRdb's table is partial and in-frame only. The sample has tens of thousands of clones, around nine tenths seen once. The sample consisted of peripheral blood. The source of this sequence is a human donor in a cohort sampled during active COVID-19. The chain recombines TRBV7-8 with TRBJ1-1; tentative D call: TRBD1 (5 bases). The CDR3 DNA reads as TGTGCCAGCAGCGTAGACAGGAACACTGAAGCTTTCTTT. It specifies CASSVDRNTEAFF. The full variable domain, in which reference TRBV7-8 and TRBJ1-1 provide the parts outside the CDR3, is GAGVSQSPRYKVAKRGQDVALRCDPISGHVSLFWYQQALGQGPEFLTYFQNEAQLDKSGLPSDRFFAERPEGSVSTLKIQRTQQEDSAVYLCASSVDRNTEAFFGQGTRLTVV.